These T cell receptor beta chains were read from a single sample in a study of cytomegalovirus exposure and HLA in healthy donors. Libraries were prepared by immunoSEQ multiplex PCR; TCRdb keeps only in-frame clonotypes and omits some of them. The sample includes 150,000 to 200,000 clones, about four fifths of them seen just once. The sequencing sample was made of PBMCs. The receptors come from a man between 18 and 29 years old in good health and CMV-seronegative. CDR3s include the opening cysteine and the closing phenylalanine or tryptophan. D genes are given only for firm matches. Clone size is stated in some rows and not others, as once, few, many or a class when expanded.

d_gene | j_gene | v_gene | abundance | CDR3aa | CDR3nt
TRBD1 | TRBJ2-5 | TRBV19 | . | CASSMDRGSETQYF | TGTGCCAGTAGTATGGACAGGGGGTCAGAGACCCAGTACTTC
TRBD1 | TRBJ1-6 | TRBV6-5 | . | CASSYGGQGGSPLHF | TGTGCCAGCAGTTATGGGGGACAGGGAGGTTCACCCCTCCACTTT
. | TRBJ2-1 | TRBV9 | . | CASSLQGTQNEQFF | TGTGCCAGCAGCTTACAGGGCACTCAAAATGAGCAGTTCTTC
. | TRBJ2-7 | TRBV11-2 | . | CASSLALTASSYEQYF | TGTGCCAGCAGCTTAGCCCTGACAGCAAGCTCCTACGAGCAGTACTTC
. | TRBJ2-5 | TRBV28 | . | CASSLGLLKGSKETQYF | TGTGCCAGCAGTTTAGGGCTCCTTAAGGGGTCCAAAGAGACCCAGTACTTC
TRBD2 | TRBJ2-3 | TRBV19 | . | CASSMAAGGLLSTDTQYF | TGTGCCAGTAGTATGGCGGCGGGGGGCCTTCTTAGCACAGATACGCAGTATTTT
. | TRBJ2-1 | TRBV11-2 | . | CASSPRLDEQFF | TGTGCCAGCAGCCCCAGACTCGATGAGCAGTTCTTC
. | TRBJ1-1 | TRBV29-1 | few | CSVYSGALNTEAFF | TGCAGCGTTTACTCTGGGGCCCTGAACACTGAAGCTTTCTTT
. | TRBJ2-7 | TRBV4-1 | few | CASSQDGSGSSEQYF | TGCGCCAGCAGCCAAGACGGCTCCGGGAGTAGCGAGCAGTACTTC
. | TRBJ1-2 | TRBV10-3 | . | CAITGGDYGYTF | TGTGCCATCACGGGAGGGGACTATGGCTACACCTTC
. | TRBJ1-5 | TRBV7-8 | . | CASSTGTTGNQPQHF | TGTGCCAGCAGCACCGGGACAACGGGCAATCAGCCCCAGCATTTT
TRBD1 | TRBJ1-5 | TRBV4-2 | . | CASSQTGGNQPQHF | TGTGCCAGCAGCCAGACAGGGGGCAATCAGCCCCAGCATTTT
. | TRBJ1-1 | TRBV18 | . | CASSARVLDTEAFF | TGTGCCAGCTCAGCGCGGGTCCTGGACACTGAAGCTTTCTTT
TRBD1 | TRBJ1-4 | TRBV7-8 | . | CASSLRDSGSEKLFF | TGTGCCAGCAGCCTAAGGGACAGCGGGAGTGAAAAACTGTTTTTT
TRBD1 | TRBJ1-1 | TRBV18 | . | CASSPRTGGHTEAFF | TGTGCCAGCTCACCAAGGACAGGGGGCCACACTGAAGCTTTCTTT
TRBD1 | TRBJ1-2 | TRBV27 | . | CASRTRQPGQGFGYTF | TGTGCCAGCAGAACTCGTCAACCGGGACAGGGCTTTGGCTACACCTTC
. | TRBJ2-1 | TRBV27 | . | CASSLFKPQAGEQFF | TGTGCCAGCAGTTTATTTAAGCCACAGGCAGGTGAGCAGTTCTTC
TRBD1 | TRBJ1-2 | TRBV27 | . | CASKQGAGGYTF | TGTGCCAGCAAGCAGGGGGCGGGTGGCTACACCTTC
TRBD1 | TRBJ2-7 | TRBV5-5 | once | CASTRQGPSYEQYF | TGTGCCAGCACGAGACAGGGCCCGTCCTACGAGCAGTACTTC
TRBD1 | TRBJ2-5 | TRBV11-1 | . | CASSPGTGDEETQYF | TGTGCCAGCAGCCCCGGGACAGGGGACGAGGAGACCCAGTACTTC
. | TRBJ1-1 | TRBV14 | . | CASSRGRGTEAFF | TGTGCCAGCAGCCGCGGAAGGGGCACTGAAGCTTTCTTT
. | TRBJ1-5 | TRBV7-9 | . | CASSLGTGNQPQHF | TGTGCCAGCAGCTTAGGAACTGGCAATCAGCCCCAGCATTTT
. | TRBJ2-7 | TRBV27 | once | CASSFGHGEQYF | TGTGCCAGCAGTTTCGGACATGGCGAGCAGTACTTC
. | TRBJ1-1 | TRBV29-1 | . | CSVRGGGGASTEAFF | TGCAGCGTGAGGGGGGGTGGGGGAGCGAGCACTGAAGCTTTCTTT
. | TRBJ1-3 | TRBV7-2 | few | CASSLEAGSGNTIYF | TGTGCCAGCAGCTTAGAGGCGGGGTCTGGAAACACCATATATTTT
TRBD1 | TRBJ2-7 | TRBV5-4 | . | CASSPWDRPNEQYF | TGTGCCAGCAGCCCGTGGGACAGGCCCAACGAGCAGTACTTC
. | TRBJ1-2 | TRBV10-3 | . | CAISESRRSDFNYGYTF | TGTGCCATCAGTGAGTCTAGGAGAAGCGATTTTAACTATGGCTACACCTTC
TRBD2 | TRBJ2-2 | TRBV5-4 | . | CASSLGTGGSNTGELFF | TGTGCCAGCAGCTTGGGAACGGGGGGATCGAACACCGGGGAGCTGTTTTTT
TRBD1 | TRBJ2-7 | TRBV13 | . | CASSLGQGTYEQYF | TGTGCCAGCAGCCTAGGACAGGGGACCTACGAGCAGTACTTC
TRBD2 | TRBJ2-1 | TRBV27 | . | CASSFLPSGSRNEQFF | TGTGCCAGCAGTTTCCTCCCTAGCGGGAGCAGAAATGAGCAGTTCTTC
TRBD1 | TRBJ2-3 | TRBV18 | . | CASSAAGTDSTDTQYF | TGTGCCAGCTCAGCGGCCGGGACAGACAGCACAGATACGCAGTATTTT
TRBD1 | TRBJ2-3 | TRBV7-2 | . | CASSPVGQSTDTQYF | TGTGCCAGCAGCCCTGTGGGACAGAGCACAGATACGCAGTATTTT
TRBD1 | TRBJ1-4 | TRBV5-6 | once | CASSTTGENEKLFF | TGTGCCAGCAGCACGACAGGGGAGAATGAAAAACTGTTTTTT
. | TRBJ2-2 | TRBV5-1 | . | CASSFGADTGELFF | TGCGCCAGCAGCTTCGGAGCCGACACCGGGGAGCTGTTTTTT
. | TRBJ2-7 | TRBV29-1 | . | CSAVGIRGDHEQYF | TGCAGCGCTGTGGGCATCAGGGGGGATCACGAGCAGTACTTC
TRBD2 | TRBJ2-1 | TRBV4-1 | once | CASSRLAGGPQNEQFF | TGCGCCAGCAGCCGCCTAGCGGGAGGGCCTCAGAATGAGCAGTTCTTC
TRBD1 | TRBJ1-1 | TRBV7-2 | . | CASSKSANRGRVNTEAFF | TGTGCCAGCAGCAAGAGTGCGAACAGGGGGCGAGTAAACACTGAAGCTTTCTTT
. | TRBJ1-4 | TRBV19 | once | CASRGRVDEKLFF | TGTGCCAGTAGAGGCAGGGTCGACGAAAAACTGTTTTTT
. | TRBJ1-1 | TRBV5-4 | . | CASKTDLNTEAFF | TGTGCCAGTAAGACAGACTTGAACACTGAAGCTTTCTTT
. | TRBJ2-2 | TRBV7-8 | few | CASRSRQAGGELFF | TGTGCCAGCAGATCGCGGCAGGCGGGCGGGGAGCTGTTTTTT
TRBD2 | TRBJ2-7 | TRBV4-1 | . | CASSSRGGGSYEQYF | TGCGCCAGCAGCTCACGGGGCGGGGGATCCTACGAGCAGTACTTC
. | TRBJ2-7 | TRBV4-2 | . | CASSPSWGTYEQYF | TGTGCCAGCAGCCCTAGCTGGGGAACCTACGAGCAGTACTTC
. | TRBJ2-1 | TRBV7-6 | . | CASSLRGQPFNEQFF | TGTGCCAGCAGCTTACGTGGACAGCCTTTCAATGAGCAGTTCTTC
TRBD1 | TRBJ2-7 | TRBV4-1 | few | CASSLGQGTYEQYF | TGCGCCAGCAGCTTAGGACAGGGGACCTACGAGCAGTACTTC
. | TRBJ2-7 | TRBV11-2 | . | CASSFSLFGAYEQYF | TGTGCCAGCAGCTTTTCGCTTTTTGGAGCCTACGAGCAGTACTTC
TRBD1 | TRBJ2-7 | TRBV29-1 | . | CSVPIDRVSIEQYF | TGCAGCGTGCCCATAGACAGGGTCTCTATCGAGCAGTACTTC
. | TRBJ2-1 | TRBV7-8 | . | CASSSTLSSHWYNEQFF | TGTGCCAGCAGCTCCACGCTAAGCTCCCATTGGTACAATGAGCAGTTCTTC
TRBD1 | TRBJ1-3 | TRBV6-1 | once | CASSIGTGTGNTIYF | TGTGCCAGCAGCATCGGGACAGGGACTGGAAACACCATATATTTT
. | TRBJ2-7 | TRBV4-1 | once | CASSQPRSRGEQYF | TGCGCCAGCAGCCAACCCCGGAGTCGTGGGGAGCAGTACTTC
. | TRBJ2-5 | TRBV11-3 | . | CASSSTGKETQYF | TGTGCCAGCAGCTCTACAGGGAAAGAGACCCAGTACTTC
. | TRBJ2-7 | TRBV6-6 | . | CASSYSTGTLQYF | TGTGCCAGCAGTTACTCGACTGGTACGCTACAGTACTTC
. | TRBJ2-1 | TRBV7-9 | . | CSSSPHPQGTYNEQFF | TGTTCCAGCAGCCCGCACCCACAGGGTACCTACAATGAGCAGTTCTTC
TRBD1 | TRBJ1-1 | TRBV4-3 | few | CASSHEKGGLEAFF | TGCGCCAGCAGCCATGAAAAAGGGGGCCTTGAAGCTTTCTTT
TRBD2 | TRBJ2-5 | TRBV13 | . | CASSPRTSGGAAETQYF | TGTGCCAGCAGCCCCCGGACTAGCGGGGGGGCCGCGGAGACCCAGTACTTC
TRBD2 | TRBJ2-5 | TRBV9 | . | CASSAASGTQETQYF | TGTGCCAGCAGCGCAGCTAGCGGGACCCAAGAGACCCAGTACTTC
TRBD2 | TRBJ2-1 | TRBV9 | few | CASSVSGTNEQFF | TGTGCCAGCAGCGTTAGCGGGACGAATGAGCAGTTCTTC
. | TRBJ1-1 | TRBV4-3 | . | CASSQAAQVRGYVRTEAFF | TGCGCCAGCAGCCAAGCGGCCCAGGTGCGCGGGTACGTCCGCACTGAAGCTTTCTTT
TRBD1 | TRBJ1-1 | TRBV23-1 | few | CASRLKTGSNEAFF | TGCGCCAGCAGACTTAAGACAGGGAGTAACGAAGCTTTCTTT
. | TRBJ2-5 | TRBV23-1 | . | CASSQVQAIQETQYF | TGCGCCAGCAGTCAGGTACAGGCGATCCAAGAGACCCAGTACTTC